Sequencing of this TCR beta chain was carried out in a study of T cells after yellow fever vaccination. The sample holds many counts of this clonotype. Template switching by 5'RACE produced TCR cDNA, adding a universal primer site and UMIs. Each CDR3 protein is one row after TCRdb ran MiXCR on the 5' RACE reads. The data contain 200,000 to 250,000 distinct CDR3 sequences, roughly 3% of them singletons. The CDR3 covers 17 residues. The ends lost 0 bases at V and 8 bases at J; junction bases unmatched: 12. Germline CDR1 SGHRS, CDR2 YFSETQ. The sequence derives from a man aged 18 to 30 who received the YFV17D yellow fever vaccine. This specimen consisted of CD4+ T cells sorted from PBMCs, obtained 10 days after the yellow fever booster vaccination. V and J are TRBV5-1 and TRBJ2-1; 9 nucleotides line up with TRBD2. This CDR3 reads CASSLAAGGGAVDEQFF. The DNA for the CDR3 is TGCGCCAGCAGCTTGGCGGCGGGCGGGGGGGCCGTCGATGAGCAGTTCTTC.